Listed below are T cell receptor beta chains from one sample, sequenced in a study of blood T cell repertoires in COVID-19. This table comes from immunoSEQ multiplex PCR, and its TCRdb copy is limited to in-frame clones, with some not included. The table lists roughly 230,000 clones, around 83% of them singletons. Input material: PBMCs or T cells enriched from blood (not recorded which). The receptors were gathered from a woman aged 45-60 years who had been exposed to COVID-19. Each CDR3 is given with its conserved first and last residue. D genes are given only for firm matches. Rows give clone size only sometimes, using once, few, many, or a class for an expanded clone.

D gene: NA
clone size: once
V gene: TRBV6-5
J gene: TRBJ1-1
CDR3 protein: CASSTRGETEAFF
CDR3 DNA: TGTGCCAGCAGCACACGGGGGGAGACTGAAGCTTTCTTT

D gene: NA
clone size: NA
V gene: TRBV19
J gene: TRBJ2-5
CDR3 protein: CASSGQGQATQYF
CDR3 DNA: TGTGCCAGTAGTGGGCAGGGTCAGGCGACCCAGTACTTC

D gene: NA
clone size: NA
V gene: TRBV15
J gene: TRBJ1-4
CDR3 protein: CATSRARGEAEKLFF
CDR3 DNA: TGTGCCACCAGCAGAGCTAGAGGGGAGGCTGAAAAACTGTTTTTT

D gene: NA
clone size: NA
V gene: TRBV30
J gene: TRBJ1-1
CDR3 protein: CAWSNAGTTF
CDR3 DNA: TGTGCCTGGAGTAACGCCGGGACAACTTTT

D gene: NA
clone size: NA
V gene: TRBV12-5
J gene: TRBJ2-3
CDR3 protein: CASAEGPSTDTQYF
CDR3 DNA: TGTGCTAGTGCGGAGGGTCCTAGCACAGATACGCAGTATTTT

D gene: NA
clone size: NA
V gene: TRBV28
J gene: TRBJ1-1
CDR3 protein: CASSLGRRAYTEAFF
CDR3 DNA: TGTGCCAGCAGCCTCGGAAGAAGAGCGTACACTGAAGCTTTCTTT

D gene: TRBD1
clone size: NA
V gene: TRBV11-2
J gene: TRBJ1-2
CDR3 protein: CASSSRTGSAYGYTF
CDR3 DNA: TGTGCCAGCAGCTCAAGGACAGGGAGTGCCTATGGCTACACCTTC

D gene: NA
clone size: NA
V gene: TRBV19
J gene: TRBJ1-4
CDR3 protein: CASSIGGPNEKLFF
CDR3 DNA: TGTGCCAGTAGTATAGGCGGGCCTAATGAAAAACTGTTTTTT

D gene: TRBD1
clone size: NA
V gene: TRBV19
J gene: TRBJ1-6
CDR3 protein: CASNPSVGQGNSPLHF
CDR3 DNA: TGTGCCAGTAACCCATCTGTGGGACAGGGAAATTCACCCCTCCACTTT

D gene: TRBD2
clone size: NA
V gene: TRBV28
J gene: TRBJ2-7
CDR3 protein: CASRGRGAYEQYF
CDR3 DNA: TGTGCCAGCAGGGGTCGGGGGGCCTACGAGCAGTACTTC

D gene: TRBD1
clone size: once
V gene: TRBV18
J gene: TRBJ2-7
CDR3 protein: CASSPGQGTYEQYF
CDR3 DNA: TGTGCCAGCTCACCAGGACAGGGAACCTACGAGCAGTACTTC

D gene: TRBD1
clone size: NA
V gene: TRBV3-1/TRBV3-2
J gene: TRBJ1-1
CDR3 protein: CASSQGRQGDTEAFF
CDR3 DNA: TGTGCCAGCAGCCAAGGACGACAGGGGGACACTGAAGCTTTCTTT

D gene: NA
clone size: NA
V gene: TRBV6-4
J gene: TRBJ1-2
CDR3 protein: CASSAGVWGGGYTF
CDR3 DNA: TGTGCCAGCAGTGCGGGGGTTTGGGGAGGAGGCTACACCTTC

D gene: TRBD2
clone size: NA
V gene: TRBV12-3/TRBV12-4
J gene: TRBJ2-7
CDR3 protein: CASSPSRDGGANF
CDR3 DNA: TGTGCCAGCAGTCCTTCTCGGGACGGGGGGGCGAACTTC